One and the same sample provided the 21 T cell receptor beta chains below, sequenced in a study of T cell responses to AZD1222 COVID-19 vaccine. Clones were read by immunoSEQ multiplex PCR, and TCRdb kept only the in-frame ones, dropping some. The sample has some 110,000 clones, about 86% seen once. The specimen comprised peripheral blood, sampled on day 0 of AZD1222 vaccination. The receptors derive from an adult in good health.

The chain recombines TRBV4-1 with TRBJ1-4; no clear D gene. Trimming shortened V by 1 base and J by 1 base, and 7 bases separated the two germline ends. This CDR3 spans 15 amino acids. Looked up from germline, CDR1 is MGHRA and CDR2 is YSYEKL. For the CDR3, the DNA is TGCGCCAGCAGCCAAGTAGAGCGAACTAATGAAAAACTGTTTTTT. Translated, it gives CASSQVERTNEKLFF.

This clone appeared once. This chain links TRBV2 with TRBJ1-5, with D possibly being TRBD1 (5 bases). V lost 6 bases and J 5 bases, leaving 17 bases between the germline ends. This CDR3 spans 15 amino acids. Per the germline V gene, CDR1 is SNHLY and CDR2 is FYNNEI. The CDR3 DNA follows: TGTGCCAGCAGAGAGAGGGACGCTGGCGATCAGCCCCAGCATTTT. Translation gives CASRERDAGDQPQHF.

The genes are TRBV28 and TRBJ2-6, with a weak D call TRBD1 (6 bases). Trimming shortened V by 5 bases and J by 0 bases, and 8 bases separated the two germline ends. This CDR3 has 15 amino acids. Germline CDR1 MDHEN, CDR2 SYDVKM. CDR3 in amino acids: CASSKDSSGANVLTF. CDR3 in DNA: TGTGCCAGCAGTAAGGACAGCTCTGGGGCCAACGTCCTGACTTTC.

The chain recombines TRBV3-1 (or the pseudogene TRBV3-2) with TRBJ1-2, with TRBD1 matching over 9 bases. The CDR3 runs to 13 residues. The germline CDR1 and CDR2 sequences are LGHDT and YNNKEL (reference sequence). V trimming: 6 bases; J trimming: 6 bases; junction bases outside the gene matches: 5. This chain's CDR3 is CASSLGQGHGYTF. Written as DNA, the CDR3 is TGTGCCAGCAGTCTGGGACAGGGACATGGCTACACCTTC.

The V call is TRBV20-1, the J call TRBJ1-2, with D perhaps TRBD1 (6 bases). V dropped 3 bases and J dropped 7 bases, with 12 bases sitting between them. This CDR3 has 12 residues. Germline-derived CDR1 and CDR2 are DFQATT and SNEGSKA (reference sequence). The CDR3 nucleotides are TGCAGTGCTAGTTCGGCAGGGGCTGGCTACACCTTC. This translates into CSASSAGAGYTF.

The chain employs TRBV3-1 (or the pseudogene TRBV3-2) and TRBJ2-5; D gene ambiguous. Trimming took off 3 bases at V and 1 base at J, with 9 bases between the two ends. The CDR3 extends over 14 amino acids. The V gene's germline CDR1 is LGHDT and CDR2 YNNKEL (reference sequence). Here the CDR3 reads CASSHQVLQETQYF. DNA for the CDR3: TGTGCCAGCAGCCATCAGGTCCTCCAAGAGACCCAGTACTTC.

V gene TRBV6-6 combines with J gene TRBJ1-4; D uncertain. Germline CDR1 and CDR2: MNHNY and SVGAGI (reference sequence). This CDR3 comprises 13 residues. V was pared by 11 bases and J by 3 bases, with 13 bases between. Here the CDR3 DNA reads TGTGCCGGCGGGCCCGAGCCTAATGAAAAACTGTTTTTT. Translated, it gives CAGGPEPNEKLFF.

The genes are TRBV18 and TRBJ2-7; D might be TRBD1 (6 bases). The V end was cut by 3 bases, the J end by 6 bases, with 9 bases between. Germline V gene lookup returns CDR1 KGHSH and CDR2 LQKENI. The CDR3 spans 12 residues. This CDR3 is CASSPQGLEQYF. The CDR3 DNA reads as TGTGCCAGCTCACCTCAGGGGCTCGAGCAGTACTTC.

This chain uses TRBV19 with TRBJ2-7; D may be TRBD2 (7 bases). CDR3 size: 16 residues. Per germline, CDR1 LNHDA and CDR2 SQIVND (reference sequence). V was shortened by 6 bases and J by 0 bases, with 18 bases between the two germline ends. DNA for the CDR3: TGTGCCAGTAGGCCCCTGGGGGGGCCGGGCTCCTACGAGCAGTACTTC. Translating gives CASRPLGGPGSYEQYF.

This chain connects TRBV9 to TRBJ1-4; D remains ambiguous. V was pared by 4 bases and J by 6 bases, with 16 bases between. Germline loops: CDR1 SGDLS, CDR2 YYNGEE. The CDR3 sequence is 15 residues long. The CDR3 spells CASSPGPQRYEKLFF. CDR3 in DNA: TGTGCCAGCAGCCCCGGACCTCAGCGGTATGAAAAACTGTTTTTT.

V usage is TRBV28 and J usage is TRBJ2-3; weak D call: TRBD2 (5 bases). The V and J ends lost 4 bases and 2 bases respectively, with 16 bases between them. Germline CDR1 and CDR2: MDHEN and SYDVKM. This CDR3 is built from 16 residues. CDR3 nucleotides: TGTGCCAGCAGTTCCAGACTACAACCTAACACAGATACGCAGTATTTT. This gives the protein CASSSRLQPNTDTQYF. The full variable domain, with the rest looked up from reference TRBV28 and TRBJ2-3, is DVKVTQSSRYLVKRTGEKVFLECVQDMDHENMFWYRQDPGLGLRLIYFSYDVKMKEKGDIPEGYSVSREKKERFSLILESASTNQTSMYLCASSSRLQPNTDTQYFGPGTRLTVL.

V is TRBV5-1 and J is TRBJ1-1; TRBD1 agrees at 9 bases. This CDR3 region has 14 residues. CDR1 SGHRS and CDR2 YFSETQ come from the germline V gene. With 3 bases clipped from V and 6 bases from J, the junction kept 6 bases outside the gene matches. As DNA, the CDR3 is TGCGCCAGCAGCTGGGACAGGGCGGGCGCTGAAGCTTTCTTT. Encoded protein: CASSWDRAGAEAFF.

V and J are TRBV5-5 and TRBJ2-5; the D gene is possibly TRBD1 (5 bases). Germline V gene data show CDR1 as SGHKS and CDR2 as YYEKEE (reference sequence). The CDR3 sequence is 15 residues long. The ends were cut back, 0 bases at V and 5 bases at J, with 14 bases in the middle. CDR3 in DNA: TGTGCCAGCAGCTTGGAGGGGTCAGGGTCGGAGACCCAGTACTTC. It yields the protein CASSLEGSGSETQYF.

This clone was recorded only once. The V and J genes are TRBV19 and TRBJ1-4, with D tentatively TRBD1 (6 bases). The germline V and J ends were trimmed by 7 bases and 5 bases, with 17 bases remaining between them. The germline V gene encodes CDR1 LNHDA and CDR2 SQIVND (reference sequence). The CDR3 is 15 amino acids. Here the CDR3 DNA reads TGTGCCAGTAACCACCTGCAGGGGCCGAATGAAAAACTGTTTTTT. This codes for CASNHLQGPNEKLFF.

The chain has TRBV11-1 and TRBJ2-7; weak D call: TRBD2 (6 bases). Germline V lookup: CDR1 SGHAT, CDR2 FQDESV (reference sequence). Trimming removed 5 bases from V and 2 bases from J, with 13 bases in between. This CDR3 is built from 14 residues. CDR3 loop: CASSGSSVPYEQYF. The CDR3 coding sequence is TGTGCCAGCAGCGGTTCTAGCGTACCCTACGAGCAGTACTTC. Full variable domain (missing parts from reference TRBV11-1 and TRBJ2-7): EAEVAQSPRYKITEKSQAVAFWCDPISGHATLYWYRQILGQGPELLVQFQDESVVDDSQLPKDRFSAERLKGVDSTLKIQPAELGDSAMYLCASSGSSVPYEQYFGPGTRLTVT.

The V call is TRBV18, the J call TRBJ2-3; 8 positions agree with TRBD2. Germline trimming cut 3 bases from V and 2 bases from J; bases unmatched to any gene: 10. Per germline, CDR1 KGHSH and CDR2 LQKENI. CDR3 length equals 17 residues. CDR3 in amino acids: CASSPGEGSGNTDTQYF. CDR3 DNA sequence: TGTGCCAGCTCACCCGGCGAAGGTAGCGGGAACACAGATACGCAGTATTTT.

This chain connects TRBV7-9 to TRBJ2-7; 9 nucleotides agree with TRBD1. The V segment lost 0 bases and the J segment 1 base; nucleotides outside the gene matches: 4. The germline V gene has CDR1 SEHNR and CDR2 FQNEAQ (reference sequence). The CDR3 consists of 16 residues. For the CDR3, the DNA is TGTGCCAGCAGCTTAGCGACAGGGGGGCGTTCCTACGAGCAGTACTTC. Translation gives CASSLATGGRSYEQYF. Looking up the rest from reference TRBV7-9 and TRBJ2-7 gives the full variable domain: DTGVSQNPRHKITKRGQNVTFRCDPISEHNRLYWYRQTLGQGPEFLTYFQNEAQLEKSRLLSDRFSAERPKGSFSTLEIQRTEQGDSAMYLCASSLATGGRSYEQYFGPGTRLTVT.

As regards this clone: Distinct nucleotide sequences in the sample also encode this CDR3. The CDR3 spells CATSDWSRSSYNEQFF. As DNA, the CDR3 is TGTGCCACCAGTGATTGGAGCCGGAGCTCCTACAATGAGCAGTTCTTC. The chain couples TRBV24-1 to TRBJ2-1; D gene uncertain. Trimming shortened V by 2 bases and J by 0 bases, and 10 bases separated the two germline ends. Germline assignment: CDR1 KGHDR and CDR2 SFDVKD. The CDR3 loop spans 16 amino acids.

The chain has TRBV5-1 and TRBJ2-1; 12 bases line up with TRBD1. The germline V gene encodes CDR1 SGHRS and CDR2 YFSETQ. The CDR3 is 16 residues long. After removal of 5 bases from V and 7 bases from J, the junction contained 10 bases not matched to a gene. As DNA, the CDR3 is TGCGCCAGCAGGTCGGGGTGGGGACAGGGGGCGAATGAGCAGTTCTTC. This gives the protein CASRSGWGQGANEQFF. The entire variable domain, with the rest obtained from reference TRBV5-1 and TRBJ2-1, is as follows: KAGVTQTPRYLIKTRGQQVTLSCSPISGHRSVSWYQQTPGQGLQFLFEYFSETQRNKGNFPGRFSGRQFSNSRSEMNVSTLELGDSALYLCASRSGWGQGANEQFFGPGTRLTVL.

The chain carries TRBV15 and TRBJ1-1, with unresolved D. Germline V gene data show CDR1 as LNHNV and CDR2 as YYDKDF (reference sequence). The length of the CDR3 is 13 residues. Trimming shortened V by 0 bases and J by 5 bases, and 7 bases separated the two germline ends. The CDR3 reads CATSRDPGTEAFF. The CDR3 nucleotides read TGTGCCACCAGCAGAGATCCGGGGACTGAAGCTTTCTTT. Variable domain in full (rest from reference TRBV15 and TRBJ1-1): DAMVIQNPRYQVTQFGKPVTLSCSQTLNHNVMYWYQQKSSQAPKLLFHYYDKDFNNEADTPDNFQSRRPNTSFCFLDIRSPGLGDTAMYLCATSRDPGTEAFFGQGTRLTVV.

The V and J genes are TRBV6-5 and TRBJ2-7; D not certain. The CDR3 contains 14 residues. Trimming shortened V by 0 bases and J by 4 bases, and 10 bases separated the two germline ends. Germline loops: CDR1 MNHEY, CDR2 SVGAGI. CDR3 nucleotide sequence: TGTGCCAGCAGTTACTCGGGTGGGATATACGAGCAGTACTTC. It translates to CASSYSGGIYEQYF.